The clone carrying this T cell receptor beta chain was seen repeatedly, ten times or more. Its antigen is not known. These data are taken from a study of early T cells in non-severe SARS-CoV-2 infection. Across the whole study: The study sequenced bulk RNA from unsorted whole blood, with chains unpaired. General study points: VDJdb-based annotation leaned toward anti-spike CD8 responses and missed private and CD4 specificities.

Germline CDR1 reads MNHEY; CDR2 reads SVGAGI. Germline trimming cut 2 bases from V and 6 bases from J; bases unmatched to any gene: 4. The CDR3 is 14 amino acids. Individually, cDNA molecules had unique molecular identifiers attached to them. TCRdb re-called the 5' RACE reads with MiXCR, one entry per CDR3 protein. The table records 49,000 or so distinct CDR3 sequences, around 6.5% of them present only once. The chain links TRBV6-5 to TRBJ2-3; TRBD2 matches 8 bases. This material consisted of whole blood, taken at baseline. This receptor was taken from an adult who was a healthcare worker with PCR-confirmed SARS-CoV-2 infection or an uninfected control (not recorded which). This chain's CDR3 is CASSYDGRGDTQYF. The DNA for the CDR3 is TGTGCCAGCAGTTACGACGGGAGGGGGGATACGCAGTATTTT.